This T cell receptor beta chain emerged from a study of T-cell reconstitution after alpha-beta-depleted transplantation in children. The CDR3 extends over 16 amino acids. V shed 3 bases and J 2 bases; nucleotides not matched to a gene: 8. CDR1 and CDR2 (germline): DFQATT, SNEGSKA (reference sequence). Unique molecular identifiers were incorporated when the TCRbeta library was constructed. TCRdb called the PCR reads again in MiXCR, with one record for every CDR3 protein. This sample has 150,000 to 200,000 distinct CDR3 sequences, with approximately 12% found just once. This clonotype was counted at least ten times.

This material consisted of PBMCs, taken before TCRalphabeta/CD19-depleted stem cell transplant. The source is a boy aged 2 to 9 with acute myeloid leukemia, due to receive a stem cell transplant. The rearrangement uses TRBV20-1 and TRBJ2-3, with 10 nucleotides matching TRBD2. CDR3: CSASAILAGSTDTQYF. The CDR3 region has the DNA TGCAGTGCTAGTGCAATACTAGCGGGATCCACAGATACGCAGTATTTT.